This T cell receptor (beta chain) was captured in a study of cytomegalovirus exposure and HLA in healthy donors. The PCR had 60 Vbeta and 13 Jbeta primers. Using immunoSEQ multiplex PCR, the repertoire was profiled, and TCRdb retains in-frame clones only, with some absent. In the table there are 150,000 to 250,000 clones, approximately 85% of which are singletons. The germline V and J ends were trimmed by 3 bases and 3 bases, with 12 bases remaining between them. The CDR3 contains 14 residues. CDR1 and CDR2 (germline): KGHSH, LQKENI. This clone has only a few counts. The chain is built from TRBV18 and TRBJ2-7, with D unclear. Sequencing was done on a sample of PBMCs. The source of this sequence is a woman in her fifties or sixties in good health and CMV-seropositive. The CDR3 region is CASSPQREYYEQYF. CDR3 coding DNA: TGTGCCAGCTCACCCCAAAGAGAGTACTACGAGCAGTACTTC.